This TCR beta chain was recorded in a study of blood T cell repertoires in COVID-19. Study-level background: Samples came from the United States, Italy and Spain, spanning acute and convalescent COVID-19. PBMCs, B-cell-depleted T cells, or T cells were the source of the cDNA or gDNA that made up the material.

There are 16 residues in the CDR3. V shed 3 bases and J shed 0 bases, with 12 bases lying between them. Germline lookup yields CDR1 SGHTA and CDR2 FQGNSA. Methods used by the authors: Reference gene primers were amplified, and this amplification served to estimate nucleated cell counts. The table came from immunoSEQ multiplex PCR; TCRdb's copy has only in-frame clones and leaves some out. V and J calls and clone size are those listed in that table; D and trimming were worked out from the DNA. The repertoire includes roughly 43,000 clones, 87% of them detected once, and 15% sits in the top ten. In its sample, this clone was seen once.

Sequencing used peripheral blood. This chain uses TRBV7-2 with TRBJ1-3; D is perhaps TRBD1 (5 bases). This clonotype originated in a man between 60 and 75 years old with active COVID-19. Here the CDR3 reads CASSFLTELSGNTIYF. The CDR3, as DNA: TGTGCCAGCAGCTTTCTGACAGAGCTCTCTGGAAACACCATATATTTT.